Shown below are 5 T cell receptor beta chains from a single sample sequenced in a study of shared clonotypes between healthy human individuals. TCRdb keeps only in-frame clones here, not all; method: immunoSEQ multiplex PCR. The data show about 2 million clones, about 95% seen once. The naive CD8 fraction comprised CD45RO-negative cells positively selected for CCR7 and excluded terminally differentiated effector memory CD45RA+ cells. Material: naive CD8+ T cells sorted from blood. Every receptor here comes from a man in his late teens or twenties in good health.

The DNA of the CDR3 is TGTGCCAGCAGCGTAGGAGGGTCTAGCGGTTACGAGCAGTACTTC. It yields the protein CASSVGGSSGYEQYF. The rearrangement uses TRBV9 and TRBJ2-7, with 7 bases fitting TRBD2. Per germline, CDR1 SGDLS and CDR2 YYNGEE. The J segment lost 4 bases and the V segment lost 0 bases, leaving 7 bases of the junction unmatched. This CDR3 spans 15 amino acids.

Regarding this clone: Other DNA sequences in the sample encode the same CDR3. The rearrangement uses TRBV7-6 and TRBJ1-5; no firm D call. Trimming pared 1 base from V and 2 bases from J, leaving 9 bases between. From germline, CDR1 is SGHVS and CDR2 FNYEAQ. There are 15 residues in the CDR3. The CDR3 region is CASSLVPDGNQPQHF. The CDR3 nucleotides are TGTGCCAGCAGCTTAGTCCCTGATGGCAATCAGCCCCAGCATTTT.

V is TRBV5-6 and J is TRBJ1-1, with no clear D. Looked up from germline, CDR1 is SGHDT and CDR2 is YYEEEE. Trimming pared 0 bases from V and 12 bases from J, leaving 15 bases between. The length of the CDR3 is 13 residues. CDR3: CASSLGVLSETFF. The DNA for the CDR3 is TGTGCCAGCAGCTTGGGGGTCCTATCGGAGACTTTCTTT.

CDR3 DNA: TGCAGTGCTAGTAGGGACTACGAGCAGTACTTC. Its translation is CSASRDYEQYF. The chain is built from TRBV20-1 and TRBJ2-7; unclear D gene. The CDR3 is made up of 11 amino acids. The V end lost 3 bases, the J end lost 3 bases, and 6 bases lay between the germline ends. In germline, CDR1 is DFQATT, CDR2 SNEGSKA (reference sequence).

The rearrangement links TRBV9 to TRBJ2-7, with a weak D call TRBD2 (5 bases). CDR3 length: 15 amino acids. V lost 0 bases and J 5 bases, leaving 15 bases between the germline ends. Germline CDR1 is SGDLS and CDR2 is YYNGEE. CDR3 sequence reads: CASSVGVFEGHEQYF. The CDR3 coding sequence is TGTGCCAGCAGCGTAGGAGTTTTCGAGGGCCACGAGCAGTACTTC.